The present entry profiles one TCR beta chain with its context. Clones were sequenced by immunoSEQ multiplex PCR, and TCRdb holds only the in-frame ones, with some missing. The table has 35,000 to 55,000 clones, just under 95% seen once. This sample was included in a study of OX40 agonist ivuxolimab in advanced cancers. V lost 4 bases, J lost 3 bases, and 11 bases stayed unmatched. Per the germline V gene, CDR1 is MDHEN and CDR2 is SYDVKM. CDR3 length: 18 residues. The sequence was collected from an adult with an advanced solid tumor such as melanoma, head and neck, liver or kidney cancer. The source was CD4+ or CD8+ T cells sorted from blood, collected in a trial of the OX40 agonist ivuxolimab. The chain couples TRBV28 to TRBJ2-1; the match to TRBD2 covers 11 bases. The chain's CDR3 is CASSSPGLADPDYNEQFF. CDR3 nucleotide sequence: TGTGCCAGCAGTTCCCCGGGACTAGCGGATCCCGACTACAATGAGCAGTTCTTC.